The 2 T cell receptor beta chains below were found in one sample sequenced in a study of shared T cell receptors in the human thymus. The protocol was immunoSEQ multiplex PCR, while the TCRdb copy is restricted to in-frame clones and leaves out a portion. The sample carries tens of thousands of clones, about 95% recorded once. The sequenced sample was thymocytes. These receptors originate from a human donor.

The rearrangement links TRBV19 to TRBJ1-2; D is uncertain. The germline V and J ends were trimmed by 5 bases and 3 bases, with 16 bases remaining between them. This CDR3 region has 15 residues. Per germline, CDR1 LNHDA and CDR2 SQIVND (reference sequence). The CDR3 nucleotides are TGTGCCAGTAGTCCGCCCGGGATAGGAGACTATGGCTACACCTTC. Amino acids: CASSPPGIGDYGYTF.

The V gene is TRBV19, the J gene TRBJ1-3, with D possibly TRBD1 on 6 matching bases. Trimming removed 3 bases at V and 0 bases at J, with 27 bases between. CDR3 size: 21 residues. Germline V gene data show CDR1 as LNHDA and CDR2 as SQIVND (reference sequence). The CDR3 DNA follows: TGTGCCAGTAGTATCTCAGCACAGGGAAGAACCCATATGAACTCTGGAAACACCATATATTTT. Residues: CASSISAQGRTHMNSGNTIYF.